These 24 T cell receptor beta chains came from one sample sequenced in a study of cytomegalovirus exposure and HLA in healthy donors. Primers for the PCR totalled 60 Vbeta and 13 Jbeta. The assay was immunoSEQ multiplex PCR, and TCRdb's table has in-frame clones only and misses some. The sample has about 200,000 clones, and its top ten clones hold around 1.1%. Sequenced: PBMCs. These receptors were obtained from a girl aged 2-10 years in good health and CMV-seropositive.

This chain uses TRBV27 with TRBJ1-5; D unclear. This CDR3 has 13 amino acids. With 4 bases removed from V and 2 bases from J, the gap between germline ends came to 6 bases. The germline V gene encodes CDR1 MNHEY and CDR2 SMNVEV (reference sequence). The CDR3 is CASSYNRNQPQHF. DNA of the CDR3: TGTGCCAGCAGTTACAACCGCAATCAGCCCCAGCATTTT.

This chain connects TRBV20-1 to TRBJ2-7; D is ambiguous. The CDR3 contains 10 residues. Trimming removed 6 bases at V and 1 base at J, with 4 bases between. CDR1 and CDR2 from the germline V gene are DFQATT and SNEGSKA (reference sequence). CDR3: CSAESYEQYF. In DNA form, the CDR3 reads TGCAGTGCAGAGTCCTACGAGCAGTACTTC.

The chain has TRBV10-3 and TRBJ2-3; no firm D call. The V gene's germline CDR1 is ENHRY and CDR2 SYGVKD. The CDR3 totals 14 residues. V was shortened by 3 bases and J by 3 bases, with 10 bases between the two germline ends. The DNA of the CDR3 is TGTGCCATCAGTGAACGGCTAGTAACAGATACGCAGTATTTT. It codes for CAISERLVTDTQYF.

The V gene is TRBV10-3, the J gene TRBJ2-2; D gene uncertain. V lost 0 bases, J lost 5 bases, and 7 bases lay in between. This CDR3 is 14 amino acids long. CDR1 is ENHRY, CDR2 SYGVKD, per germline. CDR3 DNA sequence: TGTGCCATCAGTGAGTCGAGAGATACCGGGGAGCTGTTTTTT. It is translated as CAISESRDTGELFF.

The chain joins TRBV5-4 to TRBJ1-5, with D perhaps matching TRBD1 (5 bases). The V and J ends lost 0 bases and 9 bases respectively, with 10 bases between them. Germline assignment: CDR1 SGHNT and CDR2 YYREEE (reference sequence). CDR3 length equals 13 residues. The CDR3 loop reads CASSLGGVGPQHF. The CDR3, as DNA: TGTGCCAGCAGCTTGGGGGGCGTGGGGCCCCAGCATTTT.

The chain joins TRBV7-6 to TRBJ2-7; 7 nucleotides match TRBD2. The germline CDR1 and CDR2 sequences are SGHVS and FNYEAQ. CDR3 length: 15 amino acids. The V gene end was trimmed by 2 bases and the J gene end by 2 bases; junction bases not matched to a gene: 6. The CDR3 region has the DNA TGTGCCAGCAGCTTAAGAGCGGGGCCCCCCTACGAGCAGTACTTC. Amino acid sequence: CASSLRAGPPYEQYF.

J is TRBJ2-7 and V is TRBV5-6; 7 bases match TRBD1. Germline CDR1 SGHDT, CDR2 YYEEEE. The CDR3 length is 16 residues. Losses at the gene ends were 1 base for V and 2 bases for J; bases not matched to a gene: 9. This chain's CDR3 is CASSLRIGGLTYEQYF. CDR3 nucleotides: TGTGCCAGCAGCTTGCGGATAGGGGGCCTGACCTACGAGCAGTACTTC.

The chain uses TRBV9 and TRBJ2-3, with D hard to call. Germline V gives CDR1 SGDLS, CDR2 YYNGEE. Deletions cut 4 bases from V and 6 bases from J, with 9 bases between. The CDR3 is 12 amino acids. In DNA form, the CDR3 reads TGTGCCAGCAGCACCAGTTCGGATACGCAGTATTTT. Its protein product is CASSTSSDTQYF.

The chain couples TRBV28 to TRBJ1-3; 7 positions agree with TRBD1. Trimming took 8 bases from V and 1 from J; bases not matched to a gene: 2. There are 13 residues in the CDR3. CDR1 MDHEN and CDR2 SYDVKM come from the germline V gene. For the CDR3, the DNA is TGTGCCAGCCAGACAGGGTCTGGAAACACCATATATTTT. Its translation is CASQTGSGNTIYF.

The rearrangement uses TRBV29-1 and TRBJ1-2; 7 nucleotides line up with TRBD1. CDR3 length equals 15 residues. Unmatched junction bases numbered 9, after V lost 4 bases and J lost 1 base. Germline CDR1 is SQVTM and CDR2 is ANQGSEA. In DNA form, the CDR3 reads TGCAGCGTTGGGTCAGCACAGGGGCTTAACTATGGCTACACCTTC. This sequence encodes CSVGSAQGLNYGYTF.

J is TRBJ2-1 and V is TRBV6-5; TRBD2 matches 11 bases. The CDR3 extends over 15 amino acids. V lost 1 base and J lost 6; bases outside the gene matches: 2. Germline V gene lookup returns CDR1 MNHEY and CDR2 SVGAGI. CDR3 in amino acids: CASSYLAGGVNEQFF. CDR3 coding DNA: TGTGCCAGCAGTTACTTAGCGGGAGGGGTCAATGAGCAGTTCTTC.

V and J are TRBV10-3 and TRBJ2-5; 7 bases are a match to TRBD1. CDR3 size: 16 residues. Germline V gene lookup returns CDR1 ENHRY and CDR2 SYGVKD. The J segment lost 0 bases and the V segment lost 4 bases, leaving 8 bases of the junction unmatched. The CDR3 here is CAISGAAGGDQETQYF. DNA of the CDR3: TGTGCCATCAGTGGGGCGGCAGGGGGTGACCAAGAGACCCAGTACTTC.

V gene TRBV6-4 combines with J gene TRBJ2-1, with D possibly TRBD1 on 6 matching bases. V lost 0 bases and J 8 bases, leaving 8 bases between the germline ends. The CDR3 runs 13 residues. The germline gives CDR1 MRHNA, CDR2 SNTAGT. The CDR3 DNA sequence: TGTGCCAGCAGTGACTCGGCAGGGGATGAGCAGTTCTTC. Residues: CASSDSAGDEQFF.

As DNA, the CDR3 is TGCGCCAGCAGCCTGGGGACGGACCGGACTAGGCTCTACAATGAGCAGTTCTTC. Its protein product is CASSLGTDRTRLYNEQFF. The chain recombines TRBV4-1 with TRBJ2-1; 7 bases align to TRBD2. Germline V CDR1 and CDR2: MGHRA, YSYEKL. The CDR3 has 18 amino acids. Germline trimming cut 4 bases from V and 3 bases from J; bases unmatched to any gene: 15.

The chain links TRBV28 to TRBJ1-4; D is perhaps TRBD1 (6 bases). The germline gives CDR1 MDHEN, CDR2 SYDVKM. V gave up 2 bases and J gave up 9 bases, with 25 bases separating them. The CDR3 is 18 amino acids. CDR3 coding DNA: TGTGCCAGCAGTTTAGGGGAACAGGGACCTCTCATAAGGAAAAAACTGTTTTTT. This sequence encodes CASSLGEQGPLIRKKLFF.

The rearrangement links TRBV19 to TRBJ2-3, with 7 bases that match TRBD1. The germline CDR1 and CDR2 sequences are LNHDA and SQIVND (reference sequence). CDR3 length: 13 residues. J lost 6 bases, V lost 6 bases, and 6 bases had no gene match. The CDR3 sequence is CASSIQGLDTQYF. The CDR3 nucleotides read TGTGCCAGTAGCATACAGGGGTTGGATACGCAGTATTTT. Full variable domain (rest looked up from reference TRBV19 and TRBJ2-3): DGGITQSPKYLFRKEGQNVTLSCEQNLNHDAMYWYRQDPGQGLRLIYYSQIVNDFQKGDIAEGYSVSREKKESFPLTVTSAQKNPTAFYLCASSIQGLDTQYFGPGTRLTVL.

This chain connects TRBV7-9 to TRBJ2-7; tentative D call: TRBD1 (7 bases). The CDR3 has 16 residues. Germline V lookup: CDR1 SEHNR, CDR2 FQNEAQ (reference sequence). V lost 0 bases and J 2 bases, leaving 14 bases between the germline ends. The CDR3 is CASSLARQGGTYEQYF. CDR3 coding DNA: TGTGCCAGCAGCTTAGCGCGACAGGGAGGAACCTACGAGCAGTACTTC.

This rearrangement joins TRBV14 to TRBJ2-3; TRBD2 matches 16 bases. V gave up 0 bases and J gave up 4 bases; unmatched junction bases: 10. Germline V CDR1 and CDR2: SGHDN, FVKESK. CDR3 size: 20 residues. Here the CDR3 DNA reads TGTGCCAGCAGCCAAGAAAGGGGACTAGCGGGAGGGCCGTCCCCAGATACGCAGTATTTT. This sequence encodes CASSQERGLAGGPSPDTQYF.

This chain joins TRBV5-4 and TRBJ2-2, with D perhaps TRBD2 (5 bases). This CDR3 is built from 16 residues. Germline CDR1 is SGHNT and CDR2 is YYREEE (reference sequence). Trimming stripped 0 bases from V and 6 bases from J, with 15 bases between. Written as DNA, the CDR3 is TGTGCCAGCAGCTTGGTGGCGGGTTTACGGGCCGGGGAGCTGTTTTTT. Its protein is CASSLVAGLRAGELFF.

The rearrangement uses TRBV10-3 and TRBJ2-5; no definite D call. The germline CDR1 and CDR2 sequences are ENHRY and SYGVKD. CDR3 length: 11 residues. V lost 6 bases and J 5 bases, leaving 7 bases between the germline ends. CDR3 DNA: TGTGCCATCAGCGCCGCGGAGACCCAGTACTTC. This encodes CAISAAETQYF.

This chain joins TRBV10-1 and TRBJ1-1; D perhaps matches TRBD1 (5 bases). The V end lost 4 bases, the J end lost 5 bases, and 14 bases lay between the germline ends. Germline CDR1 WNHNN, CDR2 SYGVQD (reference sequence). This CDR3 spans 14 amino acids. Here the CDR3 reads CASSVGGEGTEAFF. In DNA form, the CDR3 reads TGCGCCAGCAGTGTGGGGGGTGAGGGGACTGAAGCTTTCTTT.

The rearrangement links TRBV5-1 to TRBJ2-1; the D gene is possibly TRBD2 (5 bases). Trimming took 0 bases from V and 0 from J, leaving 13 bases between them. This CDR3 comprises 17 residues. Germline V gene data show CDR1 as SGHRS and CDR2 as YFSETQ. As DNA, the CDR3 is TGCGCCAGCAGCTTGGATGGTAGCGTTCTCTCCTACAATGAGCAGTTCTTC. Translation gives CASSLDGSVLSYNEQFF.

Note on this clone: Distinct nucleotide sequences in the sample also encode this CDR3. The chain combines TRBV10-3 with TRBJ1-1; D may be TRBD1 (5 bases). Trimming removed 5 bases from V and 0 bases from J, with 10 bases in between. CDR1 is ENHRY, CDR2 SYGVKD, per germline. CDR3 size: 14 residues. CDR3 residues: CAISSQAMNTEAFF. The CDR3 DNA is TGTGCCATCAGTTCACAGGCTATGAACACTGAAGCTTTCTTT.

The V gene is TRBV7-3, the J gene TRBJ2-2; no clear D gene. Germline V lookup: CDR1 SGHTA, CDR2 FQGTGA. Between the trimmed V and J ends, which lost 3 bases and 4 bases, there was a span of 12 bases. This CDR3 spans 15 amino acids. The CDR3 DNA reads TGTGCCAGCAGCTTCGCTGGTAGAAGCACCGGGGAGCTGTTTTTT. It is translated as CASSFAGRSTGELFF. The full variable domain, in which reference TRBV7-3 and TRBJ2-2 provide the parts outside the CDR3, is GAGVSQTPSNKVTEKGKYVELRCDPISGHTALYWYRQSLGQGPEFLIYFQGTGAADDSGLPNDRFFAVRPEGSVSTLKIQRTERGDSAVYLCASSFAGRSTGELFFGEGSRLTVL.